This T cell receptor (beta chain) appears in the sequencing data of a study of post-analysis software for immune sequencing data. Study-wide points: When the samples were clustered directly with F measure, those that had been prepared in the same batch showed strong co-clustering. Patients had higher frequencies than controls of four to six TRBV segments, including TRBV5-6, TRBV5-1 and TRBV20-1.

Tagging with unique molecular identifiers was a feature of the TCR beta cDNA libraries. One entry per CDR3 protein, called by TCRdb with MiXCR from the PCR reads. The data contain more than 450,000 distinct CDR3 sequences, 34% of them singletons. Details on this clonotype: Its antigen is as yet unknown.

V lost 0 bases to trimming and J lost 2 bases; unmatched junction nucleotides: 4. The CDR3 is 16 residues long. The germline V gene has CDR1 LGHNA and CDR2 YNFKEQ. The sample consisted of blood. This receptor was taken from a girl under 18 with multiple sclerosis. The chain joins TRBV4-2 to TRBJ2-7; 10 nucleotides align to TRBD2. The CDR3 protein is CASSQDWTSGAYEQYF. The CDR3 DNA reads TGTGCCAGCAGCCAAGACTGGACTAGCGGTGCCTACGAGCAGTACTTC.